The text below deals with one TCR beta chain. What it binds is not known. One entry per CDR3 protein results from TCRdb running MiXCR on the RT-PCR reads. The data hold about 780,000 distinct CDR3 sequences, with approximately 17% observed a single time. The data derive from a study of response to subunit inactivated influenza vaccine. Looked up from germline, CDR1 is MNHEY and CDR2 is SMNVEV (reference sequence). The CDR3 length is 13 residues. The V end lost 6 bases, the J end lost 6 bases, and 14 bases lay between the germline ends. Points from the study as a whole: It was the authors' suggestion that each seasonal influenza vaccination recruits few new T cells.

Sequenced here: PBMCs from blood, sampled 5 days after vaccination. The rearrangement joins TRBV27 to TRBJ1-1; possible D gene TRBD1, 5 bases. This clonotype was obtained from a man aged 50 to 59 who received an inactivated influenza vaccine. In DNA form, the CDR3 reads TGTGCCAGCAGGATAGACAGATTCTCTGAAGCTTTCTTT. It translates to CASRIDRFSEAFF.